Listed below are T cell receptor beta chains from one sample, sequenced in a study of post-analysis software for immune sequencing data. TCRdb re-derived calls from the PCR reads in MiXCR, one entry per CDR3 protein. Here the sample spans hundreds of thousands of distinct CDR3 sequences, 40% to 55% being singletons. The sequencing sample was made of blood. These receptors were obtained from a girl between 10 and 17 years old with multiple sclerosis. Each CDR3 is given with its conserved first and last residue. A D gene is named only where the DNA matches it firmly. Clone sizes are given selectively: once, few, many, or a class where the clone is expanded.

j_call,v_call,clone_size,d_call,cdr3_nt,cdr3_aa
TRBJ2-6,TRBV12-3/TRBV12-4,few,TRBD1,TGTGCCAGCAGCCCAGGGACAGCATTCTCTGGGGCCAACGTCCTGACTTTC,CASSPGTAFSGANVLTF
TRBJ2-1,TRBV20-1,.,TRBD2,TGCAGTGCTAGAGGGCTAGCGGGAGGAGATGAGCAGTTCTTC,CSARGLAGGDEQFF
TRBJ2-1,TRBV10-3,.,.,TGTGCCATCAGTGAGGGAGGCCAGGATGAGCAGTTCTTC,CAISEGGQDEQFF
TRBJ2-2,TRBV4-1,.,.,TGCGCCAGCAGCCAACTGTTCACCACCGGGGAGCTGTTTTTT,CASSQLFTTGELFF
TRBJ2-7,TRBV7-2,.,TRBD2,TGTGCCAGCAGCTCACCGGGACGCGGGGGCGAGCAGTACTTC,CASSSPGRGGEQYF
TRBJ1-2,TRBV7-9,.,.,TGTGCCTGCAGCTTAGCGGAGGGGATAAGGGGCTACACCTTC,CACSLAEGIRGYTF
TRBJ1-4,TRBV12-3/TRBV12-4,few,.,TGTGCCAGCAGTTTAGCGAATACGGCCGAAAAACTGTTTTTT,CASSLANTAEKLFF
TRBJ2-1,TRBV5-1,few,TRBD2,TGCGCCAGCAGCTGGCCGGGACTAGCGGGAGGACGCTCCTACAATGAGCAGTTCTTC,CASSWPGLAGGRSYNEQFF
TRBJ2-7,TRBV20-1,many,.,TGCAGTGCTAGCTATGGGAGAGAGTACGAGCAGTACTTC,CSASYGREYEQYF
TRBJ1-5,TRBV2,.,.,TGTGCCAGCACTCCAGAGGGGAATCAGCCCCAGCATTTT,CASTPEGNQPQHF
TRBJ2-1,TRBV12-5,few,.,TGTGCTAGTGGTTTGGTAGATCGAGGGAATGAGCAGTTCTTC,CASGLVDRGNEQFF
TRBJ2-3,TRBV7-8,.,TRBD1,TGTGCCACCAGGGACAGGGGCGCGGGAGATACGCAGTATTTT,CATRDRGAGDTQYF
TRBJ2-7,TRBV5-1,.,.,TGCGCCAGCAGCGCCTCTCTAGTAGAGAACGAGCAGTACTTC,CASSASLVENEQYF
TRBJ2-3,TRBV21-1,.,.,TGTGCCAGCAGCAAAAAAAGCGGGACCTACACAGATACGCAGTATTTT,CASSKKSGTYTDTQYF
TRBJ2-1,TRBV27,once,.,TGTGCCAGCAGTTTATCCCCTTGCACAGCTACGGACAATGAGCAGTTCTTC,CASSLSPCTATDNEQFF
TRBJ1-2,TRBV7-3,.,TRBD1,TGTGCCAGCAGCTTAACCGGACAGGGAGACTATGGCTACACCTTC,CASSLTGQGDYGYTF
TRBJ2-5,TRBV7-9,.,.,TGTGCCAGCAGCTTAGCAGTATTGAAGACCCAGTACTTC,CASSLAVLKTQYF
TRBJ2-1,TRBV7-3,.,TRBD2,TGTGCCAGCAGCTTAACGTCCCTAGCGGGAGTGGGCAATGAGCAGTTCTTC,CASSLTSLAGVGNEQFF
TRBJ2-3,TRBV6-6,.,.,TGTGCCAGCAGTCTTGACAGGCCCACAGATACGCAGTATTTT,CASSLDRPTDTQYF
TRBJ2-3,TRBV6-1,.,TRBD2,TGTGCCAGCAGTGTAGCGGCGGGAGGAGATACGCAGTATTTT,CASSVAAGGDTQYF
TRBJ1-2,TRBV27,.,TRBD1,TGTGCCAGCAGTCCGACAGGGGGCAGGAACTATGGCTACACCTTC,CASSPTGGRNYGYTF
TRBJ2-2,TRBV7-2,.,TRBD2,TGTGCCAGCAGCTTAGTTGGCGGGAGGAACACCGGGGAGCTGTTTTTT,CASSLVGGRNTGELFF
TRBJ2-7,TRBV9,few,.,TGTGCCAGCAGCGCCGGAGGCCCCTACGAGCAGTACTTC,CASSAGGPYEQYF
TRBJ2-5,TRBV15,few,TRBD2,TGTGCCACCAGCAGAGTCCTCTGGGGGGGGGAGCAGTACTTC,CATSRVLWGGEQYF
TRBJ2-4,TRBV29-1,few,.,TGCAGCGTGGCAAACAGGGGAGGTAACATTCAGTACTTC,CSVANRGGNIQYF
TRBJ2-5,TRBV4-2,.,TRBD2,TGTGCCAGCGGTCCGTTAGCGGGAGACCAAGAGACCCAGTACTTC,CASGPLAGDQETQYF
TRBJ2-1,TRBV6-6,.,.,TGTGCCAGCAGTTACTCGTTTGATGAGCAGTTCTTC,CASSYSFDEQFF
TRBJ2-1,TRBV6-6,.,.,TGTGCCAGCAGGGGTGGGTCACCTGAGCAGTTCTTC,CASRGGSPEQFF
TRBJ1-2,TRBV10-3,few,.,TGTGCCATCTCGAGACAGCCAACCTATGGCTACACCTTC,CAISRQPTYGYTF
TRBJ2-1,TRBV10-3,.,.,TGTGCCATCACGGCCGGAGACAATGAGCAGTTCTTC,CAITAGDNEQFF
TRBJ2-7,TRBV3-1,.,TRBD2,TGTGCCAGCAGCCAAGTACTAGCGGGGGGCACAATGCCGTACTTC,CASSQVLAGGTMPYF
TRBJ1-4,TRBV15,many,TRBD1,TGTGCCACCAGCAGCGAGGACAGGGGGGCAACTAATGAAAAACTGTTTTTT,CATSSEDRGATNEKLFF
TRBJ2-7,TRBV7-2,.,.,TGTGCCAGCAGCTTAGACGCTAGCGAGAGCTCCTACGAGCAGTACTTC,CASSLDASESSYEQYF
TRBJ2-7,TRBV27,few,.,TGTGCCAGCAGTTTCCGGGACAATGAGCAGTACTTC,CASSFRDNEQYF
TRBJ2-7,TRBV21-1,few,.,TGTGCCAGCAGCCACAGGGGAAGGAACGAGCAGTACTTC,CASSHRGRNEQYF
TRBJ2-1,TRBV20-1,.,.,TGCAGTGCTCCCATCTGCAATGAGCAGTTCTTC,CSAPICNEQFF
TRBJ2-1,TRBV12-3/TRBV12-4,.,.,TGTGCCAGCAGTTTATTGGGATTTGGGACTGAGCAGTTCTTC,CASSLLGFGTEQFF
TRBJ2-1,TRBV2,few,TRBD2,TGTGCCAGCAGTGGACTAGCGGGAGCGGGCAATGAGCAGTTCTTC,CASSGLAGAGNEQFF
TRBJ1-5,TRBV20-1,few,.,TGCAGTGCTAGAGATTCAGGGTCAGATAGCAATCAGCCCCAGCATTTT,CSARDSGSDSNQPQHF
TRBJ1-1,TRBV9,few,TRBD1,TGTGCCAGCAGCGCGGGGGACAGCACTGAAGCTTTCTTT,CASSAGDSTEAFF
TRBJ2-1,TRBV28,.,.,TGTGCCAGCATGGGGGACTACAATGAGCAGTTCTTC,CASMGDYNEQFF
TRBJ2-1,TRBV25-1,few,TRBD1,TGTGCCAGCAGTGAGGGTGGACAGGGGGTCTTCAATGAGCAGTTCTTC,CASSEGGQGVFNEQFF
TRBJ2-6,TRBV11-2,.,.,TGTGCCAGCAGCTTAGGACCAGGGGTAGGGGCCAACGTCCTGACTTTC,CASSLGPGVGANVLTF
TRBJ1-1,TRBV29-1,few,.,TGCAGCGTGAAACAGGTACTCAACACTGAAGCTTTCTTT,CSVKQVLNTEAFF
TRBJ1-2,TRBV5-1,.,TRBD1,TGCGCCAGCAGCTTGGAGCGACAGGGGGACAGTTTTGGCTACACCTTC,CASSLERQGDSFGYTF
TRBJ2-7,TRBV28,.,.,TGTGCCAGCAGCATGACAGCGCTCCCCCTCTACGAGCAGTACTTC,CASSMTALPLYEQYF
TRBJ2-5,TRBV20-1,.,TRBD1,TGCAGTGCTAGAGGCCCGGACAGGGTACACGAACAGTACTTC,CSARGPDRVHEQYF
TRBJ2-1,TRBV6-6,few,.,TGTGCCAGCAGTCTCAGTGGGCCGGGTGAGCAGTTCTTC,CASSLSGPGEQFF